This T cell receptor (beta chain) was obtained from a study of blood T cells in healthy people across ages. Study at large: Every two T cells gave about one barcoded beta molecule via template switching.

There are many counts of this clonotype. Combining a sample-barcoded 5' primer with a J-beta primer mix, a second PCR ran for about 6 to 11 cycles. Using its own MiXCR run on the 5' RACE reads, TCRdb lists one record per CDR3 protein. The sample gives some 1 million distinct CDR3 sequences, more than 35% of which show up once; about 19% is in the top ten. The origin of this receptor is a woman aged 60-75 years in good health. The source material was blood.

The CDR3 DNA is TGTGCCAGCAGCCAAGGAGACAGGGGTAATCCTGAAAAACTGTTTTTT. Translated: CASSQGDRGNPEKLFF. J is TRBJ1-4 and V is TRBV4-2; 8 nucleotides agree with TRBD1. Unmatched junction bases numbered 8, after V lost 1 base and J lost 7 bases. The CDR3 is 16 residues long. Germline assignment: CDR1 LGHNA and CDR2 YNFKEQ.